Listed below are T cell receptor beta chains from one sample, sequenced in a study of shared clonotypes between healthy human individuals. Here immunoSEQ multiplex PCR was the method, and the copy in TCRdb shows in-frame clones only, minus some. The repertoire has a few million clones, approximately 93% of them found once; the top ten carry about 0.41%. The sample was naive CD4+ T cells from PBMCs. These receptors were taken from a young man in good health. Some clones in this sample may be carry-over from other donors' samples. Each CDR3 is given with its conserved first and last residue. The D gene is left open where the match is weak. A row's size may be missing; if present it is once, few, many or a size class.

d_call j_call clone_size v_call cdr3_aa cdr3_nt
. TRBJ1-3 . TRBV28 CASSLIPAGNTIYF TGTGCCAGCAGTTTAATCCCAGCCGGAAACACCATATATTTT
. TRBJ2-3 . TRBV7-7 CASSLTGFTDTQYF TGTGCCAGCAGTTTAACGGGGTTCACAGATACGCAGTATTTT
TRBD2 TRBJ2-7 . TRBV18 CASSPGLAREYVWYEQYF TGTGCCAGCTCACCGGGACTAGCGAGGGAGTACGTCTGGTACGAGCAGTACTTC
. TRBJ2-7 . TRBV28 CASRAALHSYEQYF TGTGCCAGCAGAGCGGCACTACACTCCTACGAGCAGTACTTC
TRBD1 TRBJ2-6 . TRBV28 CASRVSWGQGATGANVLTF TGTGCCAGCAGGGTCAGTTGGGGACAGGGGGCTACTGGGGCCAACGTCCTGACTTTC
TRBD1 TRBJ1-1 . TRBV6-5 CASSWTGENTEAFF TGTGCCAGCAGTTGGACAGGGGAGAACACTGAAGCTTTCTTT
TRBD1 TRBJ2-7 . TRBV18 CASSPRRDRSSYEQYF TGTGCCAGCTCACCACGACGGGACAGGAGCTCCTACGAGCAGTACTTC
. TRBJ2-7 . TRBV19 CASSDPWRSSYEQYF TGTGCCAGTAGTGACCCGTGGCGGAGCTCCTACGAGCAGTACTTC
. TRBJ2-7 . TRBV4-2 CASSQEDGGGRTDEQYF TGTGCCAGCAGCCAAGAAGACGGGGGCGGGAGAACGGACGAGCAGTACTTC
TRBD2 TRBJ2-3 few TRBV5-1 CASSFGLADTDTQYF TGCGCCAGCAGCTTCGGACTAGCGGACACAGATACGCAGTATTTT
TRBD1 TRBJ2-2 . TRBV28 CASSTDRGRGTGELFF TGTGCCAGCAGTACCGACAGGGGTCGGGGGACCGGGGAGCTGTTTTTT
TRBD1 TRBJ1-1 . TRBV6-5 CASSNRDRGRDLFF TGTGCCAGCAGTAACCGGGACAGGGGGCGCGACCTTTTCTTT
. TRBJ2-6 . TRBV9 CASSPGRSGANVLTF TGTGCCAGCAGCCCAGGCAGGTCTGGGGCCAACGTCCTGACTTTC
. TRBJ2-2 . TRBV7-9 CASSPEIRGSGELFF TGTGCCAGCAGCCCAGAAATTCGGGGTTCCGGGGAGCTGTTTTTT
. TRBJ1-1 . TRBV7-8 CASSPPTEPEAFF TGTGCCAGCAGCCCACCAACAGAACCTGAAGCTTTCTTT
. TRBJ2-1 . TRBV11-1 CASSPGYNEQFF TGTGCCAGCAGCCCGGGTTACAATGAGCAGTTCTTC
TRBD1 TRBJ2-2 . TRBV7-3 CASSLSTGATGELFF TGTGCCAGCAGCCTATCGACAGGGGCCACCGGGGAGCTGTTTTTT
. TRBJ2-7 . TRBV28 CASSSLMREEAYEQYF TGTGCCAGCAGTTCCTTGATGAGGGAGGAGGCCTACGAGCAGTACTTC
TRBD2 TRBJ2-1 few TRBV11-1 CASSSPGTSSYNEQFF TGTGCCAGCAGCTCCCCCGGGACTAGCTCCTACAATGAGCAGTTCTTC
TRBD1 TRBJ1-5 . TRBV19 CASSKRRRQGLSNQPQHF TGTGCCAGTAGTAAGCGCCGAAGACAGGGGCTTAGCAATCAGCCCCAGCATTTT
. TRBJ1-3 . TRBV7-9 CAVRGFSSGNTIYF TGTGCCGTCCGCGGGTTCTCCTCTGGAAACACCATATATTTT
. TRBJ1-1 . TRBV28 CASSLKVLGEAFF TGTGCCAGCAGTTTAAAAGTTCTTGGTGAAGCTTTCTTT
TRBD1 TRBJ2-1 . TRBV18 CASSTRDRGYNEQFF TGTGCCAGCTCAACACGGGACAGGGGATACAATGAGCAGTTCTTC
TRBD2 TRBJ2-5 . TRBV7-2 CASSLFGGRVKETQYF TGTGCCAGCAGCTTATTCGGCGGGAGGGTGAAGGAGACCCAGTACTTC
. TRBJ2-1 . TRBV6-4 CASSGDPTSVNEQFF TGTGCCAGCAGCGGGGATCCCACCAGCGTGAATGAGCAGTTCTTC
TRBD2 TRBJ2-2 . TRBV5-1 CASSQRTSANTGELFF TGCGCCAGCAGCCAAAGGACTAGCGCGAACACCGGGGAGCTGTTTTTT
. TRBJ2-3 . TRBV7-9 CASSSRVVLTDTQYF TGTGCCAGCAGCTCCCGGGTTGTGCTCACAGATACGCAGTATTTT
. TRBJ2-5 . TRBV5-1 CASSLGNQETQYF TGCGCCAGCAGCTTAGGGAACCAAGAGACCCAGTACTTC
. TRBJ1-1 . TRBV29-1 CSVAGRQNTEAFF TGCAGCGTTGCCGGCAGACAGAACACTGAAGCTTTCTTT
. TRBJ1-1 . TRBV5-1 CASHPGQALIGTEAFF TGCGCCAGCCACCCCGGCCAGGCCCTCATCGGGACTGAAGCTTTCTTT
. TRBJ1-3 once TRBV7-9 CASSPRPDTIYF TGTGCCAGCAGCCCGAGACCGGACACCATATATTTT
TRBD2 TRBJ2-7 . TRBV14 CASSLNYEVASGTYEQYF TGTGCCAGCAGCCTAAACTATGAGGTGGCTAGCGGTACCTACGAGCAGTACTTC
TRBD2 TRBJ2-7 . TRBV29-1 CSVLAGGLYEQYF TGCAGCGTCCTAGCGGGAGGACTATACGAGCAGTACTTC
TRBD1 TRBJ2-1 . TRBV4-2 CASSPDPDRADPSYNEQFF TGTGCCAGCAGCCCCGACCCCGACAGGGCCGATCCGTCCTACAATGAGCAGTTCTTC
. TRBJ1-2 . TRBV28 CASSLAEQGSVNYGYTF TGTGCCAGCAGTTTGGCGGAACAGGGTTCTGTTAACTATGGCTACACCTTC
. TRBJ2-1 . TRBV7-2 CASSVYNEQFF TGTGCCAGCAGCGTGTATAATGAGCAGTTCTTC
. TRBJ2-5 few TRBV5-4 CASSLRETQYF TGTGCCAGCAGCTTGCGGGAGACCCAGTACTTC
. TRBJ2-2 . TRBV19 CASRDPGRTGELFF TGTGCCAGTAGAGACCCGGGGAGGACCGGGGAGCTGTTTTTT
. TRBJ1-1 . TRBV2 CASTLAGENTEAFF TGTGCCAGCACCCTAGCTGGAGAAAACACTGAAGCTTTCTTT
. TRBJ1-1 . TRBV9 CASSAELRGETEAFF TGTGCCAGCAGCGCCGAGCTCAGGGGCGAGACTGAAGCTTTCTTT
TRBD1 TRBJ2-5 . TRBV4-2 CASSHGTGGQETQYF TGTGCCAGCAGCCACGGGACAGGGGGACAGGAGACCCAGTACTTC
. TRBJ1-3 . TRBV7-9 CASSSRTVSGNTIYF TGTGCCAGCAGCTCTAGGACAGTCTCTGGAAACACCATATATTTT
. TRBJ2-1 . TRBV5-1 CASSQDAPGNEQFF TGCGCCAGCAGCCAGGACGCCCCGGGGAATGAGCAGTTCTTC
TRBD1 TRBJ2-7 . TRBV29-1 CSAAGTAYEQYF TGCAGCGCTGCCGGGACAGCGTACGAGCAGTACTTC
. TRBJ1-1 . TRBV7-2 CASSLAKRVGEAFF TGTGCCAGCAGCTTAGCGAAACGGGTGGGTGAAGCTTTCTTT
. TRBJ1-5 . TRBV7-6 CASSLALPGRVWVNQPQHF TGTGCCAGCAGCTTAGCGCTTCCGGGGCGGGTGTGGGTAAATCAGCCCCAGCATTTT
TRBD1 TRBJ1-2 . TRBV19 CASSIDNRGTYGYTF TGTGCCAGTAGTATAGACAACAGGGGAACCTATGGCTACACCTTC
TRBD1 TRBJ1-1 . TRBV29-1 CSARDSVEAFF TGCAGCGCCCGGGACAGCGTTGAAGCTTTCTTT
TRBD1 TRBJ2-5 . TRBV5-1 CASSLVGTGEETQYF TGCGCCAGCAGCTTGGTAGGGACAGGGGAAGAGACCCAGTACTTC
. TRBJ2-1 . TRBV5-1 CASSLVRGYNEQFF TGCGCCAGCAGCTTGGTTAGGGGTTACAATGAGCAGTTCTTC